The next 26 T cell receptor beta chains were all read from a single sample in a study of cytomegalovirus exposure and HLA in healthy donors. PCR employed 60 Vbeta and 13 Jbeta primers. Assay: immunoSEQ multiplex PCR; the TCRdb copy retains only in-frame clones and omits some. The sample contains about 140,000 clones, just under 85% of which appear only once. The sequenced sample was PBMCs. Receptors were obtained from a young man in good health and CMV-seropositive.

This clone was counted only a few times. The chain links TRBV6-1 to TRBJ2-5; 7 nucleotides match TRBD2. Looked up from germline, CDR1 is MNHNS and CDR2 is SASEGT. CDR3 length: 13 amino acids. With V trimmed by 8 bases and J by 7 bases, 10 bases remained unmatched. Written as DNA, the CDR3 is TGTGCCAGCGGGGGGGGGAATGCGGGGACCCAGTACTTC. It codes for CASGGGNAGTQYF.

The chain recombines TRBV27 with TRBJ2-5; 10 nucleotides line up with TRBD2. Germline V gene lookup returns CDR1 MNHEY and CDR2 SMNVEV (reference sequence). This CDR3 spans 13 amino acids. V trimming: 11 bases; J trimming: 5 bases; junction bases outside the gene matches: 8. DNA of the CDR3: TGTGCCGTCTTAGCGGGGGGTGGGGAGACCCAGTACTTC. Translation: CAVLAGGGETQYF.

The chain employs TRBV18 and TRBJ2-3; TRBD2 is a possible D gene (6 bases). V dropped 3 bases and J dropped 2 bases, with 18 bases sitting between them. CDR1 and CDR2 (germline): KGHSH, LQKENI. There are 17 residues in the CDR3. The CDR3 DNA sequence: TGTGCCAGCTCACCGCAGGGAGGAGGACGGGCCACAGATACGCAGTATTTT. This codes for CASSPQGGGRATDTQYF.

The chain uses TRBV28 and TRBJ2-1; D remains unclear. Germline V gene data show CDR1 as MDHEN and CDR2 as SYDVKM. This CDR3 region has 16 residues. The V and J ends lost 5 bases and 1 base respectively, with 15 bases between them. Here the CDR3 DNA reads TGTGCCAGCAGTCCCCCCGAGGTCCAGTCCTACAATGAGCAGTTCTTC. It specifies CASSPPEVQSYNEQFF.

This chain links TRBV2 with TRBJ1-2; maybe TRBD1 (5 bases). The V end lost 2 bases, the J end lost 6 bases, and 13 bases lay between the germline ends. Germline V gene sequence: CDR1 SNHLY, CDR2 FYNNEI. CDR3 size: 14 residues. The CDR3 DNA reads as TGTGCCAGCAGTGAATGGGGCGGGATGGATGGCTACACCTTC. Amino acid sequence: CASSEWGGMDGYTF.

The V gene is TRBV5-1, the J gene TRBJ2-3; 9 positions match TRBD2. This CDR3 contains 15 residues. CDR1 and CDR2 from the germline V gene are SGHRS and YFSETQ. The ends lost 3 bases at V and 5 bases at J; junction bases unmatched: 7. The CDR3 spells CASSWGTSSKDTQYF. CDR3 DNA sequence: TGCGCCAGCAGCTGGGGGACTAGCTCAAAAGATACGCAGTATTTT.

The genes are TRBV5-1 and TRBJ2-7; 8 bases fit TRBD2. This CDR3 is built from 19 residues. Trimming cost V 0 bases and J 1 base; bases outside gene matches: 15. CDR1 SGHRS and CDR2 YFSETQ come from the germline V gene. CDR3 amino acids: CASSLALSTGGPFSYEQYF. For the CDR3, the DNA is TGCGCCAGCAGCTTGGCCTTATCTACGGGGGGGCCTTTTTCCTACGAGCAGTACTTC.

The chain's CDR3 is CASSIGVSNQPQHF. In DNA form, the CDR3 reads TGTGCCAGTAGTATAGGCGTAAGCAATCAGCCCCAGCATTTT. The rearrangement uses TRBV19 and TRBJ1-5, with D unclear. The length of the CDR3 is 14 residues. Trimming shortened V by 1 base and J by 1 base, and 5 bases separated the two germline ends. The germline V gene has CDR1 LNHDA and CDR2 SQIVND (reference sequence). Filled out from reference TRBV19 and TRBJ1-5, the complete variable domain reads DGGITQSPKYLFRKEGQNVTLSCEQNLNHDAMYWYRQDPGQGLRLIYYSQIVNDFQKGDIAEGYSVSREKKESFPLTVTSAQKNPTAFYLCASSIGVSNQPQHFGDGTRLSIL.

CDR3 loop: CASSVANGAGGTDTQYF. The CDR3, as DNA: TGTGCCAGCAGCGTAGCGAATGGGGCGGGAGGCACAGATACGCAGTATTTT. The V and J genes are TRBV9 and TRBJ2-3; 7 bases agree with TRBD2. The CDR3 is 17 amino acids. The germline V gene encodes CDR1 SGDLS and CDR2 YYNGEE. V lost 0 bases to trimming and J lost 1 base; unmatched junction nucleotides: 8.

The chain couples TRBV28 to TRBJ2-7; D is undetermined. V shed 7 bases and J shed 1 base, with 14 bases lying between them. This CDR3 comprises 14 residues. Per germline, CDR1 MDHEN and CDR2 SYDVKM. CDR3 DNA: TGTGCCAGCATTGGCTCTTTCTCTTCCTACGAGCAGTACTTC. Protein product: CASIGSFSSYEQYF.

The rearrangement uses TRBV6-1 and TRBJ1-6; D is undetermined. This CDR3 is built from 15 residues. Per germline, CDR1 MNHNS and CDR2 SASEGT. V was shortened by 2 bases and J by 3 bases, with 8 bases between the two germline ends. The DNA for the CDR3 is TGTGCCAGCAGTGAATGGGCCCTCTATAATTCACCCCTCCACTTT. Protein: CASSEWALYNSPLHF.

The genes are TRBV28 and TRBJ2-1, with TRBD1 matching 7 bases. The J segment lost 11 bases and the V segment lost 3 bases, leaving 7 bases of the junction unmatched. Germline CDR1 is MDHEN and CDR2 is SYDVKM. The CDR3 is 13 residues long. CDR3 amino acids: CASSFYRDSKQFF. The CDR3 DNA sequence: TGTGCCAGCAGTTTCTACCGGGACAGCAAGCAGTTCTTC.

This clone appeared a single time. The chain has TRBV11-2 and TRBJ1-2; tentatively, D is TRBD1 (5 bases). V lost 1 base to trimming and J lost 7 bases, with 7 bases between them. The length of the CDR3 is 12 residues. Germline CDR1 is SGHAT and CDR2 is FQNNGV. CDR3: CASSLGGGGYTF. DNA of the CDR3: TGTGCCAGCAGCTTAGGGGGGGGTGGCTACACCTTC.

This chain connects TRBV28 to TRBJ2-7, with TRBD1 as a possible D gene (6 bases). Germline lookup yields CDR1 MDHEN and CDR2 SYDVKM. The CDR3 length is 16 residues. The germline V and J ends were trimmed by 2 bases and 3 bases, with 17 bases remaining between them. This CDR3 is CASSLPTTGLDYEQYF. The CDR3 DNA reads TGTGCCAGCAGTTTACCCACGACAGGCCTCGACTACGAGCAGTACTTC.

The chain recombines TRBV9 with TRBJ2-1; 10 nucleotides line up with TRBD2. V lost 0 bases and J lost 7; bases outside the gene matches: 1. The CDR3 contains 14 residues. The germline CDR1 and CDR2 sequences are SGDLS and YYNGEE. CDR3 residues: CASSVASGRNEQFF. CDR3 nucleotides: TGTGCCAGCAGCGTAGCTAGCGGGAGAAATGAGCAGTTCTTC.

The chain couples TRBV7-9 to TRBJ1-5; 10 bases line up with TRBD1. The junction had 3 bases not matched to a gene; V was cut back by 5 bases and J by 2 bases. This CDR3 is built from 15 residues. The germline CDR1 and CDR2 sequences are SEHNR and FQNEAQ (reference sequence). The CDR3 here is CASSPTGGRNQPQHF. The CDR3 nucleotides are TGTGCCAGCAGCCCGACAGGGGGCCGCAATCAGCCCCAGCATTTT.

This rearrangement joins TRBV13 to TRBJ1-3; no clear D. Germline V CDR1 and CDR2: PRHDT, FYEKMQ (reference sequence). The CDR3 consists of 10 residues. Trimming took 6 bases from V and 8 from J, leaving 5 bases between them. The CDR3 DNA follows: TGTGCCAGCAGGGCGGACACCATATATTTT. Translating gives CASRADTIYF.

The V gene is TRBV2, the J gene TRBJ1-5; 7 bases fit TRBD1. The CDR3 extends over 13 amino acids. Trimming removed 6 bases from V and 7 bases from J; junction bases left unmatched: 6. The germline CDR1 and CDR2 sequences are SNHLY and FYNNEI. DNA for the CDR3: TGTGCCAGCAGGGGACAGATGGGGCAGCCCCAGCATTTT. This codes for CASRGQMGQPQHF.

The gene calls are TRBV7-8 and TRBJ2-2, with D tentatively TRBD1 (6 bases). Trimming cost V 1 base and J 2 bases, with 11 bases left between them. Germline CDR1 reads SGHVS; CDR2 reads FQNEAQ. This CDR3 has 16 residues. CDR3 sequence reads: CASSLDTGLNTGELFF. The CDR3 DNA sequence: TGTGCCAGCAGCTTAGACACAGGGTTAAACACCGGGGAGCTGTTTTTT.

The rearrangement links TRBV5-6 to TRBJ2-7, with D perhaps TRBD1 (6 bases). CDR1 is SGHDT, CDR2 YYEEEE, per germline. The V and J ends lost 4 bases and 3 bases respectively, with 11 bases between them. CDR3 length: 13 residues. The DNA for the CDR3 is TGTGCCAGCAGCCCTCAGGGGATCTACGAGCAGTACTTC. It specifies CASSPQGIYEQYF.

The rearrangement links TRBV5-1 to TRBJ2-3; D is unresolved. V was trimmed by 4 bases and J by 6 bases, leaving 9 bases between them. The CDR3 has 12 amino acids. From germline, CDR1 is SGHRS and CDR2 YFSETQ. CDR3 DNA: TGCGCCAGCAGCCTAGAGGTGGATACGCAGTATTTT. Amino acids: CASSLEVDTQYF.

The chain has TRBV19 and TRBJ1-2; D may be TRBD1 (6 bases). This CDR3 has 11 amino acids. V lost 9 bases and J lost 4, with 9 bases in between. Per the germline V gene, CDR1 is LNHDA and CDR2 is SQIVND (reference sequence). DNA for the CDR3: TGTGCCAGCCGGGGGGCCTATGGCTACACCTTC. This codes for CASRGAYGYTF.

V usage is TRBV27 and J usage is TRBJ2-7, with D perhaps TRBD1 (5 bases). Germline values: CDR1 MNHEY, CDR2 SMNVEV (reference sequence). V dropped 2 bases and J dropped 3 bases, with 14 bases sitting between them. This CDR3 is 15 amino acids long. The CDR3 nucleotides read TGTGCCAGCAGTTTAACACCAGGGTCGGTCTACGAGCAGTACTTC. Its protein is CASSLTPGSVYEQYF.

This rearrangement joins TRBV4-1 to TRBJ2-1; a possible D gene is TRBD1 (5 bases). The germline V gene has CDR1 MGHRA and CDR2 YSYEKL. Trimming removed 2 bases from V and 12 bases from J, with 26 bases in between. The CDR3 has 17 amino acids. The CDR3 DNA reads as TGCGCCAGCAGCCAAAATAGTCAGGGCCGACGCGCGCGTGGGCAGTTCTTC. This codes for CASSQNSQGRRARGQFF.

The chain combines TRBV9 with TRBJ1-4, with D tentatively TRBD1 (6 bases). Germline V gene data show CDR1 as SGDLS and CDR2 as YYNGEE. The CDR3 contains 14 residues. Trimming took off 10 bases at V and 3 bases at J, with 16 bases between the two ends. The CDR3 is CAPTRGPSNEKLFF. CDR3 nucleotides: TGTGCCCCGACCAGGGGACCGTCTAATGAAAAACTGTTTTTT.

This chain links TRBV15 with TRBJ2-1; D is undetermined. There are 15 residues in the CDR3. Germline-derived CDR1 and CDR2 are LNHNV and YYDKDF (reference sequence). The V and J ends lost 3 bases and 1 base respectively, with 10 bases between them. The CDR3 bases are TGTGCCACCAGCAGTGACACCTTATCCTACAATGAGCAGTTCTTC. As protein: CATSSDTLSYNEQFF.